The 10 T cell receptor beta chains below all came from one sample that was sequenced in a study of T cell repertoires in cytomegalovirus infection. TCRdb re-called the reads through MiXCR, storing one row per CDR3 protein. This sample yields under 800,000 distinct CDR3 sequences, of which more than 20% are seen a single time; around 7.6% belongs to the top ten. The sequenced sample consisted of CD8+ T cells from PBMCs. Every receptor here comes from a human donor in good health (CMV status not recorded). Some clones in this sample may be carry-over from other donors' samples.

This clonotype appeared many times. The chain recombines TRBV6-6 with TRBJ2-7; 9 bases align to TRBD1. The ends lost 6 bases at V and 7 bases at J; junction bases unmatched: 10. CDR1 MNHNY and CDR2 SVGAGI come from the germline V gene (reference sequence). The length of the CDR3 is 14 residues. The CDR3 sequence is CASRGQGLTREQYV. The DNA of the CDR3 is TGTGCCAGCAGGGGACAGGGCCTCACCCGGGAGCAGTACGTC.

This clonotype came up a few times. The chain recombines TRBV14 with TRBJ2-5; 10 bases are a match to TRBD1. There are 16 residues in the CDR3. Per germline, CDR1 SGHDN and CDR2 FVKESK. Trimming removed 4 bases from V and 4 bases from J; junction bases left unmatched: 9. The CDR3 DNA follows: TGTGCCAGCAGCCCCGCGACAGGGGGCTGGGGAGAGACCCAGTACTTC. This gives the protein CASSPATGGWGETQYF.

The sample holds a few counts of this clonotype. The chain has TRBV20-1 and TRBJ1-2, with D possibly TRBD1 on 6 matching bases. Germline CDR1 and CDR2: DFQATT and SNEGSKA (reference sequence). The ends were cut back, 6 bases at V and 7 bases at J, with 15 bases in the middle. The CDR3 is 12 amino acids. The CDR3 is CSAPTGGGGYTF. The CDR3 DNA sequence: TGCAGTGCACCGACAGGAGGGGGTGGCTACACCTTC.

This sequence joins TRBV15 and TRBJ2-4; possibly TRBD2 for D (5 bases). The germline V and J ends were trimmed by 5 bases and 2 bases, with 13 bases remaining between them. The CDR3 loop spans 15 amino acids. Germline loops: CDR1 LNHNV, CDR2 YYDKDF (reference sequence). The CDR3: CATSPPGETKNIQYF. CDR3 DNA: TGTGCCACCAGCCCTCCCGGGGAAACCAAAAACATTCAGTACTTC.

This clonotype has ten or more counts. The chain employs TRBV12-5 and TRBJ1-5; D is undetermined. V was clipped by 3 bases and J by 5 bases, with 20 bases between them. CDR3 length equals 17 residues. CDR1 and CDR2 (germline): LGHNT, FRNRAP. CDR3 coding DNA: TGTGCTAGTGGTTTCACCGGAGCCACCGACAAGGATCAGCCCCAGCATTTT. It is translated as CASGFTGATDKDQPQHF.

On this clonotype: This could be a read error, since a much larger clone is one nucleotide away. The chain uses TRBV25-1 and TRBJ2-5, with D uncertain. CDR1 and CDR2 (germline): MGHDK, SYGVNS. The CDR3 has 14 residues. CDR3 coding DNA: TGTGTCAGCAGTGAATTCGTAAGCCAAGAGACCCAGTACTTC. Amino acids: CVSSEFVSQETQYF.

This rearrangement joins TRBV20-1 to TRBJ2-7; D is tentatively TRBD1 or TRBD2 (7 bases each). The germline CDR1 and CDR2 sequences are DFQATT and SNEGSKA (reference sequence). The CDR3 totals 14 residues. V lost 6 bases and J lost 4, with 19 bases in between. CDR3 in DNA: TGCAGTGCCATGCCAGCGGGACAGAGGTACGAGCAGTACTTC. Its protein product is CSAMPAGQRYEQYF.

V usage is TRBV6-5 and J usage is TRBJ2-2; D gene uncertain. The CDR3 runs 12 residues. Trimming took off 8 bases at V and 6 bases at J, with 10 bases between the two ends. CDR1 and CDR2 (germline): MNHEY, SVGAGI. The CDR3 region is CASGDFPGELFF. Here the CDR3 DNA reads TGTGCCAGCGGTGATTTTCCCGGGGAGCTGTTTTTT.

This clonotype appeared a few times. The gene calls are TRBV19 and TRBJ1-5; 8 bases are a match to TRBD1. Trimming removed 6 bases from V and 1 base from J; junction bases left unmatched: 5. The CDR3 contains 15 residues. Germline CDR1 reads LNHDA; CDR2 reads SQIVND (reference sequence). Here the CDR3 DNA reads TGTGCCAGTAGCACGCAGGGGGCGAGCAATCAGCCCCAGCATTTT. This encodes CASSTQGASNQPQHF.

This clonotype was seen ten or more times. The V call is TRBV7-6, the J call TRBJ2-5, with TRBD2 identical over 10 bases. The ends lost 6 bases at V and 2 bases at J; junction bases unmatched: 6. CDR3 length: 15 residues. Per germline, CDR1 SGHVS and CDR2 FNYEAQ. Written as DNA, the CDR3 is TGTGCCAGCAGTTTTCTAGCGGGGGAGCAAGAGACCCAGTACTTC. This gives the protein CASSFLAGEQETQYF.